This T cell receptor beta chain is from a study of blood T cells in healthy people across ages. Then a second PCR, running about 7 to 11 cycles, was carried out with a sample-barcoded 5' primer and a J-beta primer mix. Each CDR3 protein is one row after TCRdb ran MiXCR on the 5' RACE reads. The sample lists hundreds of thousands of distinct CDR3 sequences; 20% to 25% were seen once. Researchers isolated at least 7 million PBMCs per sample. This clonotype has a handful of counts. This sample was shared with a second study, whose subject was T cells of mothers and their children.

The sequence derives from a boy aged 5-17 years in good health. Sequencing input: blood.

The CDR3 reads CASRGQVVEQYF. The CDR3 DNA follows: TGTGCCAGCAGAGGGCAAGTCGTCGAGCAGTACTTC. The chain couples TRBV2 to TRBJ2-7; D not certain. CDR1 SNHLY and CDR2 FYNNEI come from the germline V gene. The CDR3 loop spans 12 amino acids. Trimming cost V 6 bases and J 6 bases, with 12 bases left between them.